This T cell receptor beta chain was sequenced for a study of regulatory T cells in long-lasting Graves disease. Trimming took 0 bases from V and 0 from J, leaving 7 bases between them. Germline loops: CDR1 SGDLS, CDR2 YYNGEE. This CDR3 contains 15 residues. Arm-PCR of CDR3 regions and iRepertoire HTBI primers were used to build TCR beta libraries. TCRdb ran MiXCR on the multiplex PCR reads and lists one entry per CDR3 protein. The repertoire holds 350,000 to 550,000 distinct CDR3 sequences, with 15% as singletons. Specified time point: newly diagnosed GD, antithyroid drugs for less than 3 months. The TCR library was made from RNA extracted from PBMCs. The data also belong to a second study, concerning T cells in Graves' hyperthyroidism and ophthalmopathy. That source adds: Hyperthyroidism in the patients, aged 18 to 65, was newly diagnosed and under 2 months in duration.

The chain is built from TRBV9 and TRBJ1-3; D unresolved. The sample in question was peripheral blood mononuclear cells (PBMCs), obtained at new diagnosis, from a patient treated with antithyroid drugs. This TCR derives from a woman aged 25-40 years with Graves disease. Here the CDR3 reads CASSVGGISGNTIYF. The CDR3 coding sequence is TGTGCCAGCAGCGTAGGAGGGATCTCTGGAAACACCATATATTTT.